The 15 T cell receptor beta chains below were found in one sample sequenced in a study of radiation and T cells in renal cell carcinoma. Time point reported: blood 4 weeks post-SBRT, at nephrectomy. Treatment indicated: 15 Gy SBRT to primary tumor, nephrectomy 4 weeks later. This table comes from immunoSEQ multiplex PCR, and its TCRdb copy is limited to in-frame clones, with some not included. The table shows tens of thousands of clones, with 70% to 90% occurring only once. The material was blood, obtained from a patient whose treatment included radiotherapy and nephrectomy. These receptors were taken from a man in his fifties or sixties with renal cell carcinoma.

The chain is built from TRBV5-8 and TRBJ2-3; weak D call: TRBD1 (5 bases). The V and J ends lost 7 bases and 1 base respectively, with 19 bases between them. The CDR3 loop spans 16 amino acids. Germline values: CDR1 SGHTS, CDR2 YDEGEE. In DNA, the CDR3 is TGTGCCAGCGTCTACCAGGGAAGGGCTCGCACAGATACGCAGTATTTT. It translates to CASVYQGRARTDTQYF.

The chain couples TRBV28 to TRBJ1-2, with TRBD1 matching over 10 bases. Germline V gives CDR1 MDHEN, CDR2 SYDVKM. Losses at the gene ends were 2 bases for V and 5 bases for J; bases not matched to a gene: 2. This CDR3 comprises 14 residues. In nucleotides, the CDR3 is TGTGCCAGCAGTTTAATGGGACAGGGGTATGGCTACACCTTC. Translating it yields CASSLMGQGYGYTF.

The chain uses TRBV19 and TRBJ2-7; TRBD1 matches 8 bases. The V gene's germline CDR1 is LNHDA and CDR2 SQIVND (reference sequence). J was trimmed by 7 bases and V by 3 bases; bases with no gene match: 8. The length of the CDR3 is 14 residues. CDR3 protein: CASSIQGARREQYF. The CDR3 bases are TGTGCCAGTAGTATTCAGGGGGCGCGCCGGGAGCAGTACTTC.

This sequence joins TRBV29-1 and TRBJ1-4, with D uncertain. This CDR3 has 13 residues. Germline V CDR1 and CDR2: SQVTM, ANQGSEA. V gave up 4 bases and J gave up 6 bases, with 12 bases separating them. The CDR3 spells CSVVGFSDEKLFF. CDR3 nucleotide sequence: TGCAGCGTTGTTGGTTTCTCGGATGAAAAACTGTTTTTT.

In DNA form, the CDR3 reads TGTGCCACCAGCAAGTTCGGGTCCCGGGCTTTCTTT. Translation gives CATSKFGSRAFF. The V gene is TRBV15, the J gene TRBJ1-1; no reliable D call. The CDR3 is made up of 12 amino acids. Trimming removed 4 bases at V and 11 bases at J, with 14 bases between. CDR1 LNHNV and CDR2 YYDKDF come from the germline V gene (reference sequence).

The chain uses TRBV19 and TRBJ2-1; TRBD2 might be the D (6 bases). Germline CDR1 and CDR2: LNHDA and SQIVND (reference sequence). CDR3 size: 13 residues. Trimming cost V 4 bases and J 9 bases, with 13 bases left between them. The chain's CDR3 is CASSTGLSIEQFF. The CDR3 DNA sequence: TGTGCCAGTAGTACGGGACTCTCGATTGAGCAGTTCTTC.

DNA for the CDR3: TGTGCCAGCAGCGTAGCTGGGTCAGGGGGCTACGAGCAGTACTTC. It translates to CASSVAGSGGYEQYF. This sequence joins TRBV9 and TRBJ2-7; TRBD1 matches at 7 bases. V lost 0 bases to trimming and J lost 3 bases; unmatched junction nucleotides: 6. Germline V gene data show CDR1 as SGDLS and CDR2 as YYNGEE. The CDR3 contains 15 residues.

The chain uses TRBV2 and TRBJ2-3; D may be TRBD2 (6 bases). V was trimmed by 3 bases and J by 0 bases, leaving 22 bases between them. This CDR3 is 19 amino acids long. Germline values: CDR1 SNHLY, CDR2 FYNNEI. The CDR3 DNA follows: TGTGCCAGCAGTGATTACTTAAGTAGCGGAGGGGTTAGCACAGATACGCAGTATTTT. As protein: CASSDYLSSGGVSTDTQYF.

V and J are TRBV9 and TRBJ2-1; D unresolved. V was trimmed by 0 bases and J by 8 bases, leaving 12 bases between them. This CDR3 region has 14 residues. The germline CDR1 and CDR2 sequences are SGDLS and YYNGEE. The CDR3 DNA is TGTGCCAGCAGCGTAGCAAACCTCCCCGATGAGCAGTTCTTC. As protein: CASSVANLPDEQFF.

The chain combines TRBV6-5 with TRBJ1-1; tentatively, D is TRBD1 (5 bases). The V and J ends lost 4 bases and 7 bases respectively, with 16 bases between them. Germline values: CDR1 MNHEY, CDR2 SVGAGI. The length of the CDR3 is 14 residues. CDR3: CASSLLGLGGEAFF. The CDR3 nucleotides are TGTGCCAGCAGTTTACTCGGTCTGGGGGGTGAAGCTTTCTTT.

J is TRBJ2-3 and V is TRBV5-1; 8 nucleotides line up with TRBD2. CDR1 and CDR2 (germline): SGHRS, YFSETQ. The length of the CDR3 is 15 residues. The V gene end was trimmed by 3 bases and the J gene end by 4 bases; junction bases not matched to a gene: 7. Here the CDR3 reads CASSSSGPWADTQYF. The DNA of the CDR3 is TGCGCCAGCAGCTCTAGCGGGCCCTGGGCAGATACGCAGTATTTT.

The rearrangement joins TRBV19 to TRBJ1-4; D is unclear. This CDR3 spans 15 amino acids. V lost 6 bases and J 5 bases, leaving 16 bases between the germline ends. Germline lookup yields CDR1 LNHDA and CDR2 SQIVND (reference sequence). The CDR3 reads CASRPDAGWNEKLFF. The CDR3 nucleotides are TGTGCCAGTAGACCAGACGCGGGTTGGAATGAAAAACTGTTTTTT. The whole variable domain, filled in from reference TRBV19 and TRBJ1-4, reads DGGITQSPKYLFRKEGQNVTLSCEQNLNHDAMYWYRQDPGQGLRLIYYSQIVNDFQKGDIAEGYSVSREKKESFPLTVTSAQKNPTAFYLCASRPDAGWNEKLFFGSGTQLSVL.

The chain uses TRBV9 and TRBJ2-6; a possible D gene is TRBD1 (5 bases). Germline loops: CDR1 SGDLS, CDR2 YYNGEE. This CDR3 is 17 amino acids long. V was clipped by 3 bases and J by 2 bases, with 15 bases between them. CDR3 DNA sequence: TGTGCCAGCAGCGGACAGTATCTCCTAACTGGGGCCAACGTCCTGACTTTC. Its translation is CASSGQYLLTGANVLTF.

The CDR3 DNA follows: TGTGCCAGCAGTTACGCAGGGCGTCATGGCTACACCTTC. It is translated as CASSYAGRHGYTF. The chain couples TRBV6-5 to TRBJ1-2; D is perhaps TRBD1 (5 bases). The CDR3 consists of 13 residues. Germline CDR1 and CDR2: MNHEY and SVGAGI. V gave up 2 bases and J gave up 6 bases, with 10 bases separating them.

The chain combines TRBV30 with TRBJ2-3; D possibly corresponds to TRBD1 (5 bases). V was shortened by 0 bases and J by 1 base, with 11 bases between the two germline ends. Germline lookup yields CDR1 GTSNPN and CDR2 SVGIG (reference sequence). This CDR3 is built from 15 residues. CDR3 loop: CAWSVGGARTDTQYF. DNA for the CDR3: TGTGCCTGGAGTGTGGGTGGGGCCCGCACAGATACGCAGTATTTT.